Shown below are 14 T cell receptor beta chains from a single sample sequenced in a study of blood T cell repertoires in COVID-19. Repertoires were generated with immunoSEQ multiplex PCR, while TCRdb's copy carries only in-frame clones and drops some. The sample consists of approximately 49,000 clones, less than 85% of them appearing once. Sequenced material: peripheral blood. The receptor set was obtained from a man aged 45-65 years with acute or convalescent COVID-19.

The chain combines TRBV27 with TRBJ2-5, with a possible D match to TRBD2 (5 bases). Trimming removed 6 bases at V and 4 bases at J, with 18 bases between. Germline CDR1 MNHEY, CDR2 SMNVEV (reference sequence). The CDR3 has 15 amino acids. For the CDR3, the DNA is TGTGCCAGCAGATGGGGTGGGAGTCCCAGAGAGACCCAGTACTTC. Its translation: CASRWGGSPRETQYF.

This clone was counted only a few times. The chain is built from TRBV10-3 and TRBJ2-7; tentatively, D is TRBD2 (6 bases). Trimming removed 0 bases from V and 6 bases from J, with 12 bases in between. The CDR3 contains 14 residues. Per germline, CDR1 ENHRY and CDR2 SYGVKD. The DNA for the CDR3 is TGTGCCATCAGTGAGTCGAGCGGTAGCGGCGAGCAGTACTTC. Translated, it gives CAISESSGSGEQYF.

This chain connects TRBV19 to TRBJ2-1; 7 positions agree with TRBD1. The CDR3 loop spans 15 amino acids. CDR1 and CDR2 from the germline V gene are LNHDA and SQIVND (reference sequence). V lost 3 bases and J lost 2; bases outside the gene matches: 4. DNA for the CDR3: TGTGCCAGTAGTATGGGGCAGGGGGCCTACAATGAGCAGTTCTTC. Translation gives CASSMGQGAYNEQFF. Together with reference TRBV19 and TRBJ2-1, the CDR3 gives the full variable domain: DGGITQSPKYLFRKEGQNVTLSCEQNLNHDAMYWYRQDPGQGLRLIYYSQIVNDFQKGDIAEGYSVSREKKESFPLTVTSAQKNPTAFYLCASSMGQGAYNEQFFGPGTRLTVL.

This clone was seen just once. The chain uses TRBV12-3 or TRBV12-4 and TRBJ1-5, with unresolved D. Deletions cut 9 bases from V and 4 bases from J, with 13 bases between. This CDR3 spans 13 amino acids. CDR3 residues: CASGFGLNQPQHF. CDR3 bases: TGTGCCAGTGGATTCGGGTTAAATCAGCCCCAGCATTTT.

This clone was seen just once. This rearrangement joins TRBV4-1 to TRBJ2-7; 7 positions match TRBD1. The CDR3 length is 15 residues. Looked up from germline, CDR1 is MGHRA and CDR2 is YSYEKL. Trimming took 1 base from V and 5 from J; bases not matched to a gene: 8. The CDR3 nucleotides are TGCGCCAGCAGCCAAGGGCAGACAGGGAGAGACGAGCAGTACTTC. Translation: CASSQGQTGRDEQYF.

The rearrangement links TRBV27 to TRBJ2-7; D may be TRBD2 (6 bases). The ends were cut back, 3 bases at V and 0 bases at J, with 12 bases in the middle. Per germline, CDR1 MNHEY and CDR2 SMNVEV (reference sequence). The CDR3 spans 15 residues. CDR3 loop: CASSFRGFASYEQYF. The CDR3 nucleotides are TGTGCCAGCAGTTTTCGGGGGTTCGCCTCCTACGAGCAGTACTTC.

This clone was recorded a few times. V is TRBV30 and J is TRBJ2-3; 7 bases map to TRBD2. In germline, CDR1 is GTSNPN, CDR2 SVGIG (reference sequence). Trimming at V came to 1 base and at J to 9 bases, leaving 7 bases not matched to a gene. This CDR3 is built from 13 residues. CDR3 in amino acids: CAWSASGPGTQYF. DNA for the CDR3: TGTGCCTGGAGTGCTAGCGGTCCGGGGACGCAGTATTTT. Variable domain in full (rest from reference TRBV30 and TRBJ2-3): SQTIHQWPATLVQPVGSPLSLECTVEGTSNPNLYWYRQAAGRGLQLLFYSVGIGQISSEVPQNLSASRPQDRQFILSSKKLLLSDSGFYLCAWSASGPGTQYFGPGTRLTVL.

This clone was picked up one time. The chain is built from TRBV28 and TRBJ2-7; D is uncertain. The CDR3 runs 12 residues. V was pared by 5 bases and J by 0 bases, with 5 bases between. The V gene's germline CDR1 is MDHEN and CDR2 SYDVKM. As DNA, the CDR3 is TGTGCCAGCAGTCCCCGCTCCTACGAGCAGTACTTC. This encodes CASSPRSYEQYF.

This chain links TRBV5-1 with TRBJ2-7; 8 bases map to TRBD1. The trim removed 4 bases at V and 3 bases at J, leaving 9 bases unmatched. Germline loops: CDR1 SGHRS, CDR2 YFSETQ. The CDR3 consists of 15 residues. The CDR3 region is CASSLMTGDVYEQYF. The CDR3, as DNA: TGCGCCAGCAGCCTGATGACAGGGGACGTCTACGAGCAGTACTTC. The full variable domain, with the rest looked up from reference TRBV5-1 and TRBJ2-7, is KAGVTQTPRYLIKTRGQQVTLSCSPISGHRSVSWYQQTPGQGLQFLFEYFSETQRNKGNFPGRFSGRQFSNSRSEMNVSTLELGDSALYLCASSLMTGDVYEQYFGPGTRLTVT.

The chain has TRBV11-2 and TRBJ2-5, with TRBD2 as a possible D gene (5 bases). This CDR3 is 15 amino acids long. CDR1 and CDR2 from the germline V gene are SGHAT and FQNNGV. Trimming left V 1 base short and J 3 bases short, with 12 bases between. The CDR3 region has the DNA TGTGCCAGCAGCTTAGTACGGGGATTGGAAGAGACCCAGTACTTC. Translation: CASSLVRGLEETQYF.

On this clone itself: Germline and junction disagree at one end, which may indicate a read error. Here the CDR3 DNA reads TGCGCCAGCAGATTGGCTACAGGGACCTATGAGCAGTTCTTC. Its translation is CASRLATGTYEQFF. The J gene is TRBJ2-1, the V gene TRBV5-1, with D perhaps TRBD1 (6 bases). Germline CDR1 SGHRS, CDR2 YFSETQ. The CDR3 loop spans 14 amino acids.

The gene calls are TRBV29-1 and TRBJ1-4, with D possibly matching TRBD1 (5 bases). The germline V and J ends were trimmed by 1 base and 8 bases, with 14 bases remaining between them. The CDR3 has 14 residues. Germline V lookup: CDR1 SQVTM, CDR2 ANQGSEA. As DNA, the CDR3 is TGCAGCGTTGAAGTACCGCAGGGAGGAGAAAAACTGTTTTTT. This encodes CSVEVPQGGEKLFF.

V gene TRBV5-5 combines with J gene TRBJ1-2; TRBD1 aligns across 8 bases. CDR3 size: 14 residues. J was trimmed by 2 bases and V by 4 bases; bases with no gene match: 4. Germline CDR1 is SGHKS and CDR2 is YYEKEE (reference sequence). The CDR3 loop is CASSQGQANYGYTF. For the CDR3, the DNA is TGTGCCAGCAGCCAGGGACAGGCGAACTATGGCTACACCTTC.

V and J are TRBV11-2 and TRBJ2-7; 12 nucleotides align to TRBD2. Germline loops: CDR1 SGHAT, CDR2 FQNNGV. The CDR3 spans 17 residues. The trim removed 3 bases at V and 5 bases at J, leaving 11 bases unmatched. For the CDR3, the DNA is TGTGCCAGCAGCTTCCCCTCCTTCCGACTAGCGGGAGACGAGCAGTACTTC. Encoded protein: CASSFPSFRLAGDEQYF. Together with reference TRBV11-2 and TRBJ2-7, the CDR3 gives the full variable domain: EAGVAQSPRYKIIEKRQSVAFWCNPISGHATLYWYQQILGQGPKLLIQFQNNGVVDDSQLPKDRFSAERLKGVDSTLKIQPAKLEDSAVYLCASSFPSFRLAGDEQYFGPGTRLTVT.